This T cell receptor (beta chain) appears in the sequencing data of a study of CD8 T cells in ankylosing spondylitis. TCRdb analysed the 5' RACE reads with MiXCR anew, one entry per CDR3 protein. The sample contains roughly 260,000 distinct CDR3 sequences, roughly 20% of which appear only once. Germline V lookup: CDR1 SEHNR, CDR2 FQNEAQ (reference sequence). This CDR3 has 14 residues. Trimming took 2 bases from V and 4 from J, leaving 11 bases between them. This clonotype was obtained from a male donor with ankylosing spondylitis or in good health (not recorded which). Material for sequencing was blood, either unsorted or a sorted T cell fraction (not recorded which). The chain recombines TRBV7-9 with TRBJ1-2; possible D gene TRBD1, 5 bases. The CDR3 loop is CASSLQGETYGYTF. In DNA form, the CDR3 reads TGTGCCAGCAGCTTACAGGGTGAGACCTATGGCTACACCTTC.